These 24 T cell receptor beta chains came from one sample sequenced in a study of response to subunit inactivated influenza vaccine. TCRdb used MiXCR to reprocess the RT-PCR reads, holding one entry per CDR3 protein. The table has hundreds of thousands of distinct CDR3 sequences, roughly 22% seen once; the top ten hold around 9.6%. The source material was PBMCs from blood, sampled about 20 months after vaccination. The receptors were gathered from a man in his fifties or sixties who received an inactivated influenza vaccine.

This clonotype was observed a few times. The chain joins TRBV9 to TRBJ1-1; tentatively, D is TRBD1 (6 bases). The CDR3 is 15 amino acids. V lost 7 bases, J lost 3 bases, and 19 bases lay in between. Per the germline V gene, CDR1 is SGDLS and CDR2 is YYNGEE. The DNA for the CDR3 is TGTGCCAGCGGAAGGGGGGGAGAAGGACACACTGAAGCTTTCTTT. Translating it yields CASGRGGEGHTEAFF.

The chain employs TRBV5-1 and TRBJ2-4, with D perhaps matching TRBD2 (6 bases). The V end lost 0 bases, the J end lost 6 bases, and 19 bases lay between the germline ends. The CDR3 spans 17 residues. Germline V CDR1 and CDR2: SGHRS, YFSETQ. The DNA of the CDR3 is TGCGCCAGCAGCTTGGATCTGGGGGGAGGCGACGGAAACATTCAGTACTTC. Protein: CASSLDLGGGDGNIQYF.

A note on this clonotype: A junction boundary mismatches the germline segment, possibly from a read error. The V gene is TRBV6-2 or TRBV6-3, the J gene TRBJ1-2; D is undetermined. This CDR3 is 12 amino acids long. The V gene's germline CDR1 is MNHEY and CDR2 SVGEGT. CDR3 sequence reads: CASSYSAGPLDF. The CDR3 DNA sequence: TGTGCCAGCAGTTACTCCGCTGGACCTTTGGACTTC.

This clonotype was recorded at least ten times. The V gene is TRBV6-5, the J gene TRBJ1-3; no clear D. Germline V gene data show CDR1 as MNHEY and CDR2 as SVGAGI. The CDR3 consists of 9 residues. With 11 bases removed from V and 10 bases from J, the gap between germline ends came to 9 bases. The CDR3: CAPPETIYF. For the CDR3, the DNA is TGTGCCCCTCCGGAAACCATATATTTT.

This clonotype was counted between two and nine times. The rearrangement links TRBV29-1 to TRBJ1-1; perhaps TRBD1 as D (5 bases). CDR1 SQVTM and CDR2 ANQGSEA come from the germline V gene. The V end lost 7 bases, the J end lost 5 bases, and 14 bases lay between the germline ends. The CDR3 length is 12 residues. DNA of the CDR3: TGCAGCGCAACGGTGGGGCAGACTGAAGCTTTCTTT. Amino acids: CSATVGQTEAFF. Together with reference TRBV29-1 and TRBJ1-1, the CDR3 gives the full variable domain: SAVISQKPSRDICQRGTSLTIQCQVDSQVTMMFWYRQQPGQSLTLIATANQGSEATYESGFVIDKFPISRPNLTFSTLTVSNMSPEDSSIYLCSATVGQTEAFFGQGTRLTVV.

The rearrangement links TRBV6-5 to TRBJ2-7; no firm D call. Germline V gene lookup returns CDR1 MNHEY and CDR2 SVGAGI. Between the trimmed V and J ends, which lost 0 bases and 4 bases, there was a span of 7 bases. The CDR3 has 13 amino acids. The CDR3 DNA is TGTGCCAGCAGTTACTCGTACGCTTACGAGCAGTACTTC. Residues: CASSYSYAYEQYF.

The chain uses TRBV6-5 and TRBJ1-2; D not resolved. Germline assignment: CDR1 MNHEY and CDR2 SVGAGI. CDR3 size: 13 residues. The V and J ends lost 2 bases and 3 bases respectively, with 7 bases between them. The CDR3: CASSYGDYYGYTF. As DNA, the CDR3 is TGTGCCAGCAGTTACGGGGATTACTATGGCTACACCTTC.

This clonotype occurred a few times. The V call is TRBV7-2, the J call TRBJ2-1; 10 nucleotides match TRBD2. This CDR3 comprises 16 residues. J was trimmed by 6 bases and V by 2 bases; bases with no gene match: 7. Germline CDR1 reads SGHTA; CDR2 reads FQGNSA. This CDR3 is CASSLLGTSAPNEQFF. The CDR3, as DNA: TGTGCCAGCAGCTTATTAGGGACTAGCGCCCCCAATGAGCAGTTCTTC.

This clonotype occurred many times. This rearrangement joins TRBV11-2 to TRBJ2-7; no reliable D call. The V gene lost 3 bases and the J gene lost 2 bases, with 5 bases spanning the gap. Germline V gene sequence: CDR1 SGHAT, CDR2 FQNNGV. The CDR3 loop spans 12 amino acids. For the CDR3, the DNA is TGTGCCAGCAGCTTGGGGACCTACGAGCAGTACTTC. Translated: CASSLGTYEQYF.

The chain uses TRBV6-5 and TRBJ2-7; D is uncertain. The CDR3 loop spans 17 amino acids. The ends were cut back, 0 bases at V and 3 bases at J, with 18 bases in the middle. The germline V gene has CDR1 MNHEY and CDR2 SVGAGI. This CDR3 is CASSYSNSLVGLYEQYF. As DNA, the CDR3 is TGTGCCAGCAGTTACTCGAATTCGCTAGTAGGCCTCTACGAGCAGTACTTC.

This clonotype was seen repeatedly, ten times or more. This chain links TRBV20-1 with TRBJ1-5; D is possibly TRBD1 (6 bases). V lost 2 bases and J lost 7, with 18 bases in between. The CDR3 runs to 15 residues. CDR1 and CDR2 from the germline V gene are DFQATT and SNEGSKA (reference sequence). CDR3 sequence reads: CSARPLEGGRQPQHF. The CDR3 DNA reads TGCAGTGCTAGACCACTGGAGGGGGGCAGGCAGCCCCAGCATTTT.

J is TRBJ2-7 and V is TRBV2, with D perhaps TRBD1 or TRBD2 (5 bases each). Trimming removed 4 bases from V and 3 bases from J, with 13 bases in between. The CDR3 covers 14 residues. CDR1 is SNHLY, CDR2 FYNNEI, per germline. In nucleotides, the CDR3 is TGTGCCAGCAGTGTCGGGGCTGAGTACTACGAGCAGTACTTC. Translated, it gives CASSVGAEYYEQYF.

This sequence joins TRBV7-2 and TRBJ2-1, with 7 bases that match TRBD2. Germline assignment: CDR1 SGHTA and CDR2 FQGNSA. The CDR3 runs to 15 residues. V gave up 1 base and J gave up 6 bases; unmatched junction bases: 6. CDR3 sequence (DNA): TGTGCCAGCAGCTTAGGGGTAGCGGGTAGCAATGAGCAGTTCTTC. Amino acids: CASSLGVAGSNEQFF.

To note about this clonotype: Sequence at one end of the junction differs from germline and may be a read error. This chain links TRBV12-3 or TRBV12-4 with TRBJ1-1; possible D gene TRBD1, 5 bases. This CDR3 spans 13 amino acids. CDR3 in DNA: TGTGCCAGCTCCCCCGTTGGGGGGACTGTAGCTTTCTTT. Translation: CASSPVGGTVAFF.

The chain couples TRBV7-9 to TRBJ2-4; D gene unclear. CDR1 is SEHNR, CDR2 FQNEAQ, per germline (reference sequence). Trimming took 5 bases from V and 0 from J, leaving 14 bases between them. The CDR3 sequence is 16 residues long. The CDR3 here is CASSGGLDLAKNIQYF. The CDR3 bases are TGTGCCAGCAGCGGTGGCCTTGACCTAGCCAAAAACATTCAGTACTTC.

The chain combines TRBV12-3 or TRBV12-4 with TRBJ2-2; 8 nucleotides line up with TRBD1. The ends lost 3 bases at V and 6 bases at J; junction bases unmatched: 6. This CDR3 is 15 amino acids long. CDR3 nucleotides: TGTGCCAGCAGTTTGGACAGGGATTTTTCCGGGGAGCTGTTTTTT. It translates to CASSLDRDFSGELFF.

This clonotype was recorded a few times. The V gene is TRBV15, the J gene TRBJ1-2, with no clear D. This CDR3 contains 15 residues. From germline, CDR1 is LNHNV and CDR2 YYDKDF (reference sequence). V was clipped by 0 bases and J by 0 bases, with 8 bases between them. CDR3 loop: CATSRDLVANYGYTF. As DNA, the CDR3 is TGTGCCACCAGCAGAGATCTTGTAGCTAACTATGGCTACACCTTC.

This clonotype turned up a few times. The V and J genes are TRBV10-3 and TRBJ2-5; D call uncertain. The CDR3 loop spans 14 amino acids. V was trimmed by 5 bases and J by 1 base, leaving 11 bases between them. Germline V lookup: CDR1 ENHRY, CDR2 SYGVKD. The CDR3 DNA follows: TGTGCCATCAGTCCTTCGAACAGCCAAGAGACCCAGTACTTC. Translated: CAISPSNSQETQYF.

This clonotype was counted between two and nine times. V and J are TRBV7-2 and TRBJ1-1, with 7 bases identical to TRBD1. Per the germline V gene, CDR1 is SGHTA and CDR2 is FQGNSA. The CDR3 has 16 amino acids. The J segment lost 2 bases and the V segment lost 5 bases, leaving 11 bases of the junction unmatched. CDR3 loop: CASSDPKQGTNTEAFF. In DNA form, the CDR3 reads TGTGCCAGCAGCGACCCAAAACAGGGGACAAACACTGAAGCTTTCTTT.

This clonotype has only a few counts. This chain links TRBV20-1 with TRBJ2-5; 7 bases are shared with TRBD2. Germline CDR1 is DFQATT and CDR2 is SNEGSKA (reference sequence). The V segment lost 0 bases and the J segment 7 bases; nucleotides outside the gene matches: 5. This CDR3 comprises 13 residues. CDR3 sequence (DNA): TGCAGTGCTAGAGATGAGCGGGGCCGGACCCAGTACTTC. This sequence encodes CSARDERGRTQYF.

This clonotype was observed a handful of times. The rearrangement links TRBV6-5 to TRBJ1-4; D gene unclear. Trimming left V 4 bases short and J 4 bases short, with 13 bases between. This CDR3 spans 15 amino acids. Germline loops: CDR1 MNHEY, CDR2 SVGAGI. The CDR3 here is CASSSSAGGNEKLFF. The CDR3 DNA reads as TGTGCCAGCAGTTCCTCAGCGGGAGGTAATGAAAAACTGTTTTTT.

This clonotype showed up many times. The CDR3 sequence: CASSAKGLMNTEAFF. The CDR3 bases are TGTGCCAGCAGTGCTAAGGGGTTAATGAACACTGAAGCTTTCTTT. The chain links TRBV5-6 to TRBJ1-1; TRBD1 might be the D (5 bases). Trimming shortened V by 5 bases and J by 0 bases, and 14 bases separated the two germline ends. Germline assignment: CDR1 SGHDT and CDR2 YYEEEE. The CDR3 is 15 residues long.

A note on this clonotype: Its ends do not fully match the called genes, so a read error is possible. The chain joins TRBV4-3 to TRBJ1-3, with D hard to call. CDR1 is LGHNA, CDR2 YSLEER, per germline. The CDR3 is 13 amino acids. The CDR3 region is CASSQELRNAIYF. The CDR3 nucleotides read TGCGCCAGCAGCCAAGAACTTCGAAACGCCATATATTTT.

This rearrangement joins TRBV20-1 to TRBJ1-1; TRBD1 is a possible D gene (6 bases). Germline V gene sequence: CDR1 DFQATT, CDR2 SNEGSKA (reference sequence). The CDR3 spans 13 residues. Trimming removed 0 bases from V and 7 bases from J, with 12 bases in between. For the CDR3, the DNA is TGCAGTGCTAGAGACAGGGGAGACTTTGAAGCTTTCTTT. Its translation: CSARDRGDFEAFF.